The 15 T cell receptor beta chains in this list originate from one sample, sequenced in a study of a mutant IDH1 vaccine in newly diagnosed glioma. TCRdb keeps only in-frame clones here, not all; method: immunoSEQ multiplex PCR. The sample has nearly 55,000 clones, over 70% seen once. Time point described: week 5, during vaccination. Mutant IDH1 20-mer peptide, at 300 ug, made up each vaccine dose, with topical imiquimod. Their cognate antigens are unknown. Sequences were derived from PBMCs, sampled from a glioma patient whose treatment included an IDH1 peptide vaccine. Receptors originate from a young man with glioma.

The CDR3, as DNA: TGTGCCAGCAGTGAACAGGGGGCATCCTACGAGCAGTACTTC. Its translation: CASSEQGASYEQYF. This rearrangement joins TRBV2 to TRBJ2-7; 8 bases align to TRBD1. Per the germline V gene, CDR1 is SNHLY and CDR2 is FYNNEI. This CDR3 contains 14 residues. V dropped 2 bases and J dropped 1; count of bases not matched to a gene: 1.

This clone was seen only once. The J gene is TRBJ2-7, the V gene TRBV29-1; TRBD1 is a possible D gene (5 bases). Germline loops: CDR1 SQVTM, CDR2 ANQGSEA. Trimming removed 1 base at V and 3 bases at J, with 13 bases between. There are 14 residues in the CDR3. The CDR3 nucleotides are TGCAGCGTTGAAGGAGACAGTGCAATCTACGAGCAGTACTTC. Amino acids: CSVEGDSAIYEQYF.

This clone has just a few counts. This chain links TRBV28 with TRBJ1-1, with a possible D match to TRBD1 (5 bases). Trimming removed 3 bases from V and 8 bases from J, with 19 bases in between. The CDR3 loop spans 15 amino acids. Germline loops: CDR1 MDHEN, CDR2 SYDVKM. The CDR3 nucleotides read TGTGCCAGCAGTTTGCGGCCCCCCGACAGTACCGAAGCTTTCTTT. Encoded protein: CASSLRPPDSTEAFF.

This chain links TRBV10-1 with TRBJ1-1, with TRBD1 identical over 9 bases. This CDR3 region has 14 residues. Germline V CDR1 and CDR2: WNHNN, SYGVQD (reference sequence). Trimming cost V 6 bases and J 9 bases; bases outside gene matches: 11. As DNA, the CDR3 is TGCGCCAGCAGCGACCCGGGGACAGGGAGAAAAGCTTTCTTT. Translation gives CASSDPGTGRKAFF.

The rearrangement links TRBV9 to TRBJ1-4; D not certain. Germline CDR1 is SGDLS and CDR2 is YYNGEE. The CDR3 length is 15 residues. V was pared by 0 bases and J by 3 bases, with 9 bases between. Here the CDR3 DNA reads TGTGCCAGCAGCGTAGCTGGGAGGCCTAATGAAAAACTGTTTTTT. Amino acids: CASSVAGRPNEKLFF.

The CDR3 DNA sequence: TGTGCCAGCAGCACTGACAGGCCAACCTACTACGAGCAGTACTTC. It translates to CASSTDRPTYYEQYF. The J gene is TRBJ2-7, the V gene TRBV6-1; D is perhaps TRBD1 (6 bases). Trimming removed 6 bases from V and 3 bases from J, with 18 bases in between. CDR1 is MNHNS, CDR2 SASEGT, per germline. CDR3 length: 15 amino acids.

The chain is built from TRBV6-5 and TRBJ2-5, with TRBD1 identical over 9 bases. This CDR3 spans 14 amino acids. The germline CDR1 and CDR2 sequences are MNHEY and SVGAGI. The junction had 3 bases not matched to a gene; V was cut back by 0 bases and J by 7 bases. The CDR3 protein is CASSYSGTGTTQYF. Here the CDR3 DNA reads TGTGCCAGCAGTTACTCGGGGACAGGGACGACCCAGTACTTC.

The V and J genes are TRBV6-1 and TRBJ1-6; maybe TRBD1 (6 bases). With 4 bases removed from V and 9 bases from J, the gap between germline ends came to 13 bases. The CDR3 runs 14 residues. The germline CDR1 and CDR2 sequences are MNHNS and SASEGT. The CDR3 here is CASSATGSRSPLHF. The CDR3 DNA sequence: TGTGCCAGCAGTGCGACAGGTTCCCGTTCACCCCTCCACTTT.

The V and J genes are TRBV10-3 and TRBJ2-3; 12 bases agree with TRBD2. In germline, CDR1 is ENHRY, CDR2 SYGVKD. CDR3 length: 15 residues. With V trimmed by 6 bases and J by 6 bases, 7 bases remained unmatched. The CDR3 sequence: CAIRRLAGDGDTQYF. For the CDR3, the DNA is TGTGCCATCAGGCGACTAGCGGGGGACGGGGATACGCAGTATTTT.

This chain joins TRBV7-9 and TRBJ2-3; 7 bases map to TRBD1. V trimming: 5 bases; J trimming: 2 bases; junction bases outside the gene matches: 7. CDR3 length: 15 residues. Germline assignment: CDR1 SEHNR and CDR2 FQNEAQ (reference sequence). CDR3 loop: CASSARDSPTDTQYF. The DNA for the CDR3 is TGTGCCAGCAGCGCCCGGGACAGTCCCACAGATACGCAGTATTTT.

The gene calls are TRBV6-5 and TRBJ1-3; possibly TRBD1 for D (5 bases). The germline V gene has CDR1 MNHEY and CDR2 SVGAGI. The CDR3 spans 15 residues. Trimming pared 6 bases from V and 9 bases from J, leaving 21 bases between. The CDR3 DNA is TGTGCCAGCAGGCCGGGACCCATGGTGGGGGGCACCATATATTTT. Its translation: CASRPGPMVGGTIYF.

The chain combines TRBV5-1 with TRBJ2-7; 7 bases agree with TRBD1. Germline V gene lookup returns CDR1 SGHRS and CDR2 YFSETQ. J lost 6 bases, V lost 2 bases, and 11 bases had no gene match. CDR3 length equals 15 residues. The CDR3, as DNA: TGCGCCAGCAGCTTAGCAACCGGGACAGCCGGCGAGCAGTACTTC. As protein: CASSLATGTAGEQYF.

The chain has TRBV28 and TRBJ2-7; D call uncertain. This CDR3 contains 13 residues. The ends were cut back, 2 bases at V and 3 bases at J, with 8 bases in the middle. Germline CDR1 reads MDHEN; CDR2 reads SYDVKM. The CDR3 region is CASSLRQDYEQYF. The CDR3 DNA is TGTGCCAGCAGTTTAAGGCAGGACTACGAGCAGTACTTC.

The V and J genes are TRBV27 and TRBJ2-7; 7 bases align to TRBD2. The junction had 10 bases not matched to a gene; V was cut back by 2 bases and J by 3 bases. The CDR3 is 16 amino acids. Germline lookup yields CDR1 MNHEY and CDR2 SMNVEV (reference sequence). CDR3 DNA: TGTGCCAGCAGTTTACAGCCGGCGGGGGAGAACTACGAGCAGTACTTC. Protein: CASSLQPAGENYEQYF.

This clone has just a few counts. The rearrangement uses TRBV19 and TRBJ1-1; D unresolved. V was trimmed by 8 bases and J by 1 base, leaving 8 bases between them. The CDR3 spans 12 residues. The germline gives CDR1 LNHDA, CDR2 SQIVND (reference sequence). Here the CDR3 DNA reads TGTGCCAGTGTTTCGGGGAACACTGAAGCTTTCTTT. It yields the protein CASVSGNTEAFF.